Listed here are 23 T cell receptor beta chains from one sample, sequenced in a study of regulatory and conventional T cells in RAG deficiency (dated by TCRdb to about 2017). Library method: the immunoSEQ multiplex PCR assay. What TCRdb holds here is the immuneACCESS table cut down to in-frame rearrangements. Part of the clones is not present; checked against another copy, under half of the missing clones reflect an unresolved V gene, and the others are unexplained. This sample holds roughly 11,000 clones; around 94% were observed only once. The ten largest clones add up to approximately 1.5% of the sample. Before genomic DNA extraction, regulatory T cells were isolated from blood as CD4+CD25-high CD127-low cells. The sample also formed part of further work on regulatory T cells. From that second study: The multiplex PCR used 52 forward TRBV primers and 13 reverse TRBJ primers, with assay-based and computational corrections for amplification bias.

Sequenced material: CD127- CD25+ CD4+ Tregs sorted from blood. Receptors were obtained from a human donor in good health.

This chain links TRBV6-5 with TRBJ1-2; the match to TRBD1 covers 8 bases. This CDR3 is built from 14 residues. Per germline, CDR1 MNHEY and CDR2 SVGAGI. J lost 6 bases, V lost 2 bases, and 5 bases had no gene match. In DNA, the CDR3 is TGTGCCAGCAGTTACGGACAGGGAGGCAATGGCTACACCTTC. This sequence encodes CASSYGQGGNGYTF.

V gene TRBV25-1 combines with J gene TRBJ1-2; D is possibly TRBD1 (5 bases). From germline, CDR1 is MGHDK and CDR2 SYGVNS. CDR3 length: 15 amino acids. V was trimmed by 3 bases and J by 5 bases, leaving 16 bases between them. CDR3: CASSDPGRGFYGYTF. The CDR3 bases are TGTGCCAGCAGTGACCCCGGGCGGGGCTTTTATGGCTACACCTTC.

V usage is TRBV10-3 and J usage is TRBJ2-7; TRBD2 matches at 12 bases. The CDR3 is 12 amino acids. From germline, CDR1 is ENHRY and CDR2 SYGVKD. V was clipped by 10 bases and J by 3 bases; unmatched bases: 1. The CDR3 here is CATTSGGYEQYF. The CDR3, as DNA: TGTGCCACGACTAGCGGGGGCTACGAGCAGTACTTC.

A single count supports this clone. The rearrangement joins TRBV7-2 to TRBJ1-2; TRBD1 agrees at 9 bases. Germline V gene data show CDR1 as SGHTA and CDR2 as FQGNSA. V was pared by 5 bases and J by 5 bases, with 6 bases of the junction left unmatched. CDR3 length: 14 residues. CDR3 bases: TGTGCCAGCAGCGGGACAGGGTATCGGTATGGCTACACCTTC. Protein product: CASSGTGYRYGYTF.

This clone was detected once. The chain recombines TRBV5-1 with TRBJ2-7, with TRBD2 as a possible D gene (5 bases). Germline values: CDR1 SGHRS, CDR2 YFSETQ. V was clipped by 4 bases and J by 3 bases, with 8 bases between them. The CDR3 extends over 12 amino acids. The CDR3 sequence: CASSPGGYEQYF. CDR3 coding DNA: TGCGCCAGCAGCCCCGGAGGCTACGAGCAGTACTTC. Combining the CDR3 with reference TRBV5-1 and TRBJ2-7 gives the whole variable domain KAGVTQTPRYLIKTRGQQVTLSCSPISGHRSVSWYQQTPGQGLQFLFEYFSETQRNKGNFPGRFSGRQFSNSRSEMNVSTLELGDSALYLCASSPGGYEQYFGPGTRLTVT.

This chain links TRBV4-1 with TRBJ1-5; TRBD1 might be the D (6 bases). V was trimmed by 3 bases and J by 6 bases, leaving 15 bases between them. Germline lookup yields CDR1 MGHRA and CDR2 YSYEKL. The CDR3 is 15 residues long. Written as DNA, the CDR3 is TGCGCCAGCAGCCACACAGGGACCTTGAGTCAGCCCCAGCATTTT. This translates into CASSHTGTLSQPQHF.

This chain links TRBV11-2 with TRBJ2-6, with a tentative D call TRBD2 (6 bases). Germline V CDR1 and CDR2: SGHAT, FQNNGV. The CDR3 contains 16 residues. The V gene lost 2 bases and the J gene lost 4 bases, with 12 bases spanning the gap. As DNA, the CDR3 is TGTGCCAGCAGCTTACTAACCGGGGGAGGGGCCAACGTCCTGACTTTC. As protein: CASSLLTGGGANVLTF.

The CDR3 region has the DNA TGTGCCACCAGCGGTCTCACTAGTAGCGGGGCTCTCTCCGGGGAGCTGTTTTTT. Its protein is CATSGLTSSGALSGELFF. V gene TRBV15 combines with J gene TRBJ2-2, with 8 bases matching TRBD2. Unmatched junction bases numbered 17, after V lost 5 bases and J lost 6 bases. This CDR3 is built from 18 residues. CDR1 is LNHNV and CDR2 is YYDKDF in the germline V gene (reference sequence).

J is TRBJ2-1 and V is TRBV5-1; 7 positions agree with TRBD1. V lost 4 bases and J lost 7; bases outside the gene matches: 14. The CDR3 totals 16 residues. CDR1 SGHRS and CDR2 YFSETQ come from the germline V gene. The CDR3 DNA reads as TGCGCCAGCAGCACCCGACAGGGCCAAGGAGTAAATGAGCAGTTCTTC. Amino acids: CASSTRQGQGVNEQFF.

V and J are TRBV5-8 and TRBJ1-3; TRBD1 matches 9 bases. Germline CDR1 is SGHTS and CDR2 is YDEGEE. The CDR3 spans 19 residues. The V gene end was trimmed by 4 bases and the J gene end by 3 bases; junction bases not matched to a gene: 17. The CDR3 sequence: CASSLGLGQGVLGGNTIYF. In DNA, the CDR3 is TGTGCCAGCAGCCTCGGGTTGGGACAGGGAGTCCTCGGTGGAAACACCATATATTTT.

The CDR3 nucleotides read TGTGCCACAAGTCTAAGGAGTGAGCAGTTCTTC. It is translated as CATSLRSEQFF. This chain uses TRBV19 with TRBJ2-1; D gene unclear. The germline V gene encodes CDR1 LNHDA and CDR2 SQIVND (reference sequence). V lost 10 bases to trimming and J lost 9 bases, with 13 bases between them. The CDR3 totals 11 residues.

The chain employs TRBV7-9 and TRBJ2-2; TRBD1 matches 7 bases. The CDR3 is 14 residues long. The J segment lost 4 bases and the V segment lost 7 bases, leaving 6 bases of the junction unmatched. Germline values: CDR1 SEHNR, CDR2 FQNEAQ (reference sequence). The CDR3 protein is CASNLQGRTGELFF. In DNA form, the CDR3 reads TGTGCCAGCAACCTACAGGGGCGCACCGGGGAGCTGTTTTTT.

The rearrangement links TRBV6-1 to TRBJ2-3; a possible D gene is TRBD1 (6 bases). V gave up 2 bases and J gave up 3 bases, with 12 bases separating them. Germline CDR1 reads MNHNS; CDR2 reads SASEGT. The CDR3 consists of 15 residues. The CDR3 DNA reads as TGTGCCAGCAGTGAACCCACAAGGGGGACAGATACGCAGTATTTT. Its protein product is CASSEPTRGTDTQYF.

The chain links TRBV19 to TRBJ1-1; maybe TRBD1 (6 bases). V was cut by 4 bases and J by 5 bases, with 20 bases left in between. Germline values: CDR1 LNHDA, CDR2 SQIVND (reference sequence). There are 16 residues in the CDR3. The CDR3 DNA sequence: TGTGCCAGTAGTACCCCCCTAAGGGGGACGCGGACTGAAGCTTTCTTT. Amino acids: CASSTPLRGTRTEAFF. Looking up the rest from reference TRBV19 and TRBJ1-1 gives the full variable domain: DGGITQSPKYLFRKEGQNVTLSCEQNLNHDAMYWYRQDPGQGLRLIYYSQIVNDFQKGDIAEGYSVSREKKESFPLTVTSAQKNPTAFYLCASSTPLRGTRTEAFFGQGTRLTVV.

This clone appeared once. The chain joins TRBV5-8 to TRBJ2-3; no firm D call. Trimming stripped 4 bases from V and 0 bases from J, with 6 bases between. The CDR3 is 13 residues long. CDR1 is SGHTS and CDR2 is YDEGEE in the germline V gene. The CDR3 sequence is CASSLGSTDTQYF. CDR3 in DNA: TGTGCCAGCAGCCTAGGAAGCACAGATACGCAGTATTTT.

This sequence joins TRBV4-2 and TRBJ2-2; 12 bases align to TRBD2. The CDR3 is made up of 18 amino acids. Unmatched junction bases numbered 10, after V lost 3 bases and J lost 5 bases. Germline CDR1 reads LGHNA; CDR2 reads YNFKEQ. CDR3 protein: CASSHDLAGGPRTGELFF. The CDR3 bases are TGTGCCAGCAGCCATGATCTAGCGGGGGGGCCTCGAACCGGGGAGCTGTTTTTT.

This chain uses TRBV30 with TRBJ1-5, with D possibly TRBD1 on 6 matching bases. Germline values: CDR1 GTSNPN, CDR2 SVGIG (reference sequence). The CDR3 has 15 residues. Trimming cost V 0 bases and J 4 bases, with 13 bases left between them. As DNA, the CDR3 is TGTGCCTGGAGTGTAAGCGGCAGGGGAAATCAGCCCCAGCATTTT. This codes for CAWSVSGRGNQPQHF.

The CDR3 region is CASSLSLAANVLTF. The CDR3 DNA sequence: TGCGCCAGCAGCTTGAGCCTAGCGGCCAACGTCCTGACTTTC. The chain has TRBV5-1 and TRBJ2-6, with a tentative D call TRBD2 (5 bases). The CDR3 runs 14 residues. V shed 1 base and J shed 6 bases, with 8 bases lying between them. The germline V gene has CDR1 SGHRS and CDR2 YFSETQ.

V is TRBV4-1 and J is TRBJ2-2; 8 bases are shared with TRBD1. The CDR3 covers 18 residues. Germline V CDR1 and CDR2: MGHRA, YSYEKL. Trimming at V came to 0 bases and at J to 0 bases, leaving 6 bases not matched to a gene. CDR3 region: CASSQERQGASNTGELFF. The CDR3 bases are TGCGCCAGCAGCCAAGAACGGCAGGGGGCTTCGAACACCGGGGAGCTGTTTTTT.

The chain recombines TRBV2 with TRBJ1-5; D remains ambiguous. The CDR3 runs 11 residues. V shed 7 bases and J shed 7 bases, with 8 bases lying between them. CDR1 and CDR2 from the germline V gene are SNHLY and FYNNEI. CDR3 coding DNA: TGTGCCAGCAAATCGGGGCAGCCCCAGCATTTT. It is translated as CASKSGQPQHF.

The chain employs TRBV7-3 and TRBJ2-1; 10 bases agree with TRBD1. Germline CDR1 is SGHTA and CDR2 is FQGTGA. V was pared by 4 bases and J by 2 bases, with 8 bases of the junction left unmatched. This CDR3 has 17 amino acids. DNA for the CDR3: TGTGCCAGCAGCTATAGTTCCGGGACAGGGGCCTACAATGAGCAGTTCTTC. Its protein product is CASSYSSGTGAYNEQFF.

This chain uses TRBV10-2 with TRBJ2-7; 7 bases are shared with TRBD2. The V and J ends lost 4 bases and 2 bases, in that order; junction bases with no gene match: 11. Germline CDR1 reads WSHSY; CDR2 reads SAAADI. This CDR3 is built from 16 residues. CDR3 bases: TGCGCCAGCAGTGCCCAACAGCGGGGTCACGCCTACGAGCAGTACTTC. Protein product: CASSAQQRGHAYEQYF.

In DNA, the CDR3 is TGCGCCAGCAGTGAGTCCCCAGGGGCAGATACGCAGTATTTT. Residues: CASSESPGADTQYF. The chain carries TRBV10-1 and TRBJ2-3; D might be TRBD1 (6 bases). The CDR3 loop spans 14 amino acids. The germline gives CDR1 WNHNN, CDR2 SYGVQD (reference sequence). The V and J ends lost 0 bases and 4 bases respectively, with 8 bases between them.